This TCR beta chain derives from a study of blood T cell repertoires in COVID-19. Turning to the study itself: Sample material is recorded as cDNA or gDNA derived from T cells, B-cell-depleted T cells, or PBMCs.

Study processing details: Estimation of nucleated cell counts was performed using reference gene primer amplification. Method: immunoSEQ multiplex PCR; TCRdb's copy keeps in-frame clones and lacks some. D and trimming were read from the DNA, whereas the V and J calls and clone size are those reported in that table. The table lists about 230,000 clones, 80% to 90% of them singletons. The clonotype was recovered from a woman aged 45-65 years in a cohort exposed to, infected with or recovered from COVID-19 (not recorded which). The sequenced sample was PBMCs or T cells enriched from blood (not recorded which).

The CDR3 DNA reads as TGTGCCAGCTCCCTCACGGGGAGGGAGGACACTGAAGCTTTCTTT. Its translation is CASSLTGREDTEAFF. The V gene is TRBV18, the J gene TRBJ1-1; D ambiguous. Germline V CDR1 and CDR2: KGHSH, LQKENI. The CDR3 spans 15 residues. With 6 bases removed from V and 3 bases from J, the gap between germline ends came to 17 bases.